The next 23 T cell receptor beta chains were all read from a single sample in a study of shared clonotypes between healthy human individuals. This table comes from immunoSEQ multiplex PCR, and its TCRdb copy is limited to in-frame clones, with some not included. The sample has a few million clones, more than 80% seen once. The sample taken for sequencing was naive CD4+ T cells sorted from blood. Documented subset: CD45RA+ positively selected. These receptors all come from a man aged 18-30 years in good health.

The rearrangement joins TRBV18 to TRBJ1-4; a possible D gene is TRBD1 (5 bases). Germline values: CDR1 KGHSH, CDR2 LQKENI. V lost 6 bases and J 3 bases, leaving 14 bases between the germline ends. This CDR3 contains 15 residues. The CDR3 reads CASSGAGNANEKLFF. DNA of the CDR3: TGTGCCAGCTCCGGAGCAGGGAACGCTAATGAAAAACTGTTTTTT.

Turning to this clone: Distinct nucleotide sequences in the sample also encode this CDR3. Written as DNA, the CDR3 is TGTGCCAGCAGCGCGGTCTCTGGGGCCAACGTCCTGACTTTC. Protein product: CASSAVSGANVLTF. V gene TRBV6-1 combines with J gene TRBJ2-6; D is unclear. Germline V gene sequence: CDR1 MNHNS, CDR2 SASEGT. This CDR3 has 14 amino acids. V shed 6 bases and J shed 0 bases, with 6 bases lying between them.

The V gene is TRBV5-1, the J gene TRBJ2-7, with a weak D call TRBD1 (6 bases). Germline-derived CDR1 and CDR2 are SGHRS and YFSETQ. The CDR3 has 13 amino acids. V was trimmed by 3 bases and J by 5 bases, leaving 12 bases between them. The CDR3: CASSYTGKNEQYF. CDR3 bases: TGCGCCAGCAGCTACACAGGGAAAAACGAGCAGTACTTC.

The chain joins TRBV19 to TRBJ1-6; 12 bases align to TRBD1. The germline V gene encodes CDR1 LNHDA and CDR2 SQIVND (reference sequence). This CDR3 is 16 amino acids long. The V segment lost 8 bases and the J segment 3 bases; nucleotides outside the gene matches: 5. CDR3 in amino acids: CASLGTGGIYNSPLHF. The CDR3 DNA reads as TGTGCCAGTCTCGGGACAGGGGGCATCTATAATTCACCCCTCCACTTT.

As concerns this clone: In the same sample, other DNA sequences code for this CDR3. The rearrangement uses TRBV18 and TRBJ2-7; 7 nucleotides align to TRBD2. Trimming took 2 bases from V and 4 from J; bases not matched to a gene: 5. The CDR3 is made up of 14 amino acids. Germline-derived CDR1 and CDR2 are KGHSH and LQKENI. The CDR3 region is CASSPGRAAYEQYF. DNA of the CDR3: TGTGCCAGCTCACCAGGGAGGGCCGCTTACGAGCAGTACTTC.

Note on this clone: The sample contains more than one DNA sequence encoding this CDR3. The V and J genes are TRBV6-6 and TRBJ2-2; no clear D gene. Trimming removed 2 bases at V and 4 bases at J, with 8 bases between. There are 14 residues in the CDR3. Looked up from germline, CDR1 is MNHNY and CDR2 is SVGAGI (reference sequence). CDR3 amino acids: CASSYGRGTGELFF. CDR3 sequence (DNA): TGTGCCAGCAGTTACGGCCGCGGCACCGGGGAGCTGTTTTTT.

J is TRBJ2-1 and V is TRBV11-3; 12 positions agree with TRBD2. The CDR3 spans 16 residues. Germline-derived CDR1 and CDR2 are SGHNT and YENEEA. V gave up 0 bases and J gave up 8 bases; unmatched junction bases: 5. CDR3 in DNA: TGTGCCAGCAGCTTAGAGACTAGCGGGAGAGGATATGAGCAGTTCTTC. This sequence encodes CASSLETSGRGYEQFF.

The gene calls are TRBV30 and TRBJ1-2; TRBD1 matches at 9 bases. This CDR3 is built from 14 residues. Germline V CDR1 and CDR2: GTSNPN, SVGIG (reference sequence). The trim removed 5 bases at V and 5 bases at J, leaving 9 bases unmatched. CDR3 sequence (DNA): TGTGCCTGGGAACAGGGGGCTGCGGATTATGGCTACACCTTC. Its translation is CAWEQGAADYGYTF.

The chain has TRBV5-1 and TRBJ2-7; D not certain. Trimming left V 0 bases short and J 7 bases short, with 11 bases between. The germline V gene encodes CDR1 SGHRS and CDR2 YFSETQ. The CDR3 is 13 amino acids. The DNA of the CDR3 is TGCGCCAGCAGCTTGGCCAGGCTCGGAGAGCAGTACTTC. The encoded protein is CASSLARLGEQYF.

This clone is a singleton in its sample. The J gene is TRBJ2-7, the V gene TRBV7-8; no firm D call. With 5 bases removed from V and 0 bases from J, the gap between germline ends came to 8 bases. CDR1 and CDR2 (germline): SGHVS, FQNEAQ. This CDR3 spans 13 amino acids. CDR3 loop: CASSGRNSYEQYF. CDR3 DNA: TGTGCCAGCAGCGGAAGGAACTCCTACGAGCAGTACTTC.

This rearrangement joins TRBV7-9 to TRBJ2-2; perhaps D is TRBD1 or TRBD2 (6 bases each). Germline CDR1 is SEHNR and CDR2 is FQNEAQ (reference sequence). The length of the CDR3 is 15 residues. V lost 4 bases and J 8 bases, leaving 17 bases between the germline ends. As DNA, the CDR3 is TGTGCCAGCAGCTCGAAGGGGGAGGAGCGTGGGGAGCTGTTTTTT. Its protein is CASSSKGEERGELFF.

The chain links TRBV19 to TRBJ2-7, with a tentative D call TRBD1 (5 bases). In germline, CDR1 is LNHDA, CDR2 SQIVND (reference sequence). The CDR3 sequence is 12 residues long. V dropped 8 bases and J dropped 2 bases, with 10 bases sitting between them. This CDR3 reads CASGASAYEQYF. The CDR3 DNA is TGTGCCAGTGGGGCGTCCGCCTACGAGCAGTACTTC.

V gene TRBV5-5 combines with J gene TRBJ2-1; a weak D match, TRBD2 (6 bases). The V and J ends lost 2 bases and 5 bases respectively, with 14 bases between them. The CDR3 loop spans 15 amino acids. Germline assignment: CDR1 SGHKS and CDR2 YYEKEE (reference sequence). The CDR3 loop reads CASSLFPGLNNEQFF. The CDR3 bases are TGTGCCAGCAGCTTATTCCCGGGACTCAACAATGAGCAGTTCTTC.

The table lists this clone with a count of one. The CDR3 coding sequence is TGTGCCAGCACAGGGGGGGCCACAGATACGCAGTATTTT. Translation gives CASTGGATDTQYF. V gene TRBV2 combines with J gene TRBJ2-3, with D perhaps being TRBD1 or TRBD2 (7 bases each). The germline V gene has CDR1 SNHLY and CDR2 FYNNEI. The CDR3 length is 13 residues. V lost 7 bases to trimming and J lost 2 bases, with 10 bases between them. The whole variable domain, remainder taken from reference TRBV2 and TRBJ2-3, is EPEVTQTPSHQVTQMGQEVILRCVPISNHLYFYWYRQILGQKVEFLVSFYNNEISEKSEIFDDQFSVERPDGSNFTLKIRSTKLEDSAMYFCASTGGATDTQYFGPGTRLTVL.

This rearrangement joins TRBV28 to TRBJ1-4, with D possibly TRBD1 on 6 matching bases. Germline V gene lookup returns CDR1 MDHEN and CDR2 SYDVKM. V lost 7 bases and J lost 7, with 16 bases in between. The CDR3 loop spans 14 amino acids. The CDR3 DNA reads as TGTGCCAGCAACCCGGGGGGGCGGGGTGAAAAACTGTTTTTT. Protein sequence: CASNPGGRGEKLFF. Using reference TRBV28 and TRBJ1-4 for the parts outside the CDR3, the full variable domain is DVKVTQSSRYLVKRTGEKVFLECVQDMDHENMFWYRQDPGLGLRLIYFSYDVKMKEKGDIPEGYSVSREKKERFSLILESASTNQTSMYLCASNPGGRGEKLFFGSGTQLSVL.

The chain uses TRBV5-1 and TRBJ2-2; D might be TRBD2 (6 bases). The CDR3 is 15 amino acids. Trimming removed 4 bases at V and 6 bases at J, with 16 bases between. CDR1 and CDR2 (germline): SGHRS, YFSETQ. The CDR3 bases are TGCGCCAGCAGCCCGGGGACTGGTGGGTCCGGGGAGCTGTTTTTT. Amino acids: CASSPGTGGSGELFF.

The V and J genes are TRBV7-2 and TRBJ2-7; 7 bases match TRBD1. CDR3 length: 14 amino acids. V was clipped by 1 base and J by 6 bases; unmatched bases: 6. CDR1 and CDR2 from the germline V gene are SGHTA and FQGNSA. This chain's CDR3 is CASSLEGGRGEQYF. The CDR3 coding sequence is TGTGCCAGCAGCTTAGAAGGGGGCCGAGGCGAGCAGTACTTC.

The CDR3 protein is CASSPIDPGRVYGYTF. As DNA, the CDR3 is TGTGCCAGTAGTCCGATAGATCCGGGACGCGTCTATGGCTACACCTTC. The chain is built from TRBV19 and TRBJ1-2; tentative D call: TRBD1 (5 bases). Germline V CDR1 and CDR2: LNHDA, SQIVND (reference sequence). The CDR3 is made up of 16 amino acids. V was cut by 5 bases and J by 4 bases, with 20 bases left in between.

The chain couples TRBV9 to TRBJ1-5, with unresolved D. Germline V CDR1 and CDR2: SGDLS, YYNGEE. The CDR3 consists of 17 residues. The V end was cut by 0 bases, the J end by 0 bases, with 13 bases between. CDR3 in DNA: TGTGCCAGCAGCGTAGGAAGGAGACGATATAGCAATCAGCCCCAGCATTTT. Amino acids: CASSVGRRRYSNQPQHF.

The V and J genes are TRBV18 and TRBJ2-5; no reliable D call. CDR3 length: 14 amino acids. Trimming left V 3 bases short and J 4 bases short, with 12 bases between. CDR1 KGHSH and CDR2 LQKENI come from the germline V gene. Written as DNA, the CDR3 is TGTGCCAGCTCACCCCTACAAGGGCGAGAGACCCAGTACTTC. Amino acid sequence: CASSPLQGRETQYF.

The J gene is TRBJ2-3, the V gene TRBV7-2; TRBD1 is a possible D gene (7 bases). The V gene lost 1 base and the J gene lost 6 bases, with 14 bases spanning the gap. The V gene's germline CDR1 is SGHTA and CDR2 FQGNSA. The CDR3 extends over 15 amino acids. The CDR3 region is CASSLEGRGVDTQYF. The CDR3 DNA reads TGTGCCAGCAGCTTAGAAGGCAGGGGGGTTGATACGCAGTATTTT.

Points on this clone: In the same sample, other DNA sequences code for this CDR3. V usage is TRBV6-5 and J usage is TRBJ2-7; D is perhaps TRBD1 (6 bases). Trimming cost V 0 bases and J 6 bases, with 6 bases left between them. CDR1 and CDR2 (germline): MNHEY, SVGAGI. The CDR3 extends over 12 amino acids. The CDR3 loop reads CASSYSRGEQYF. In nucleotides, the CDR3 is TGTGCCAGCAGTTACTCCAGGGGCGAGCAGTACTTC.

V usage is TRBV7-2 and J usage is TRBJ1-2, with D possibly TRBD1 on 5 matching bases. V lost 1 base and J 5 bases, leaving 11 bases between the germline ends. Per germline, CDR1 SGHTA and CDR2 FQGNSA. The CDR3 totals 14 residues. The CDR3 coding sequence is TGTGCCAGCAGCTTAGAGTCGACAGCTTATGGCTACACCTTC. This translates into CASSLESTAYGYTF.